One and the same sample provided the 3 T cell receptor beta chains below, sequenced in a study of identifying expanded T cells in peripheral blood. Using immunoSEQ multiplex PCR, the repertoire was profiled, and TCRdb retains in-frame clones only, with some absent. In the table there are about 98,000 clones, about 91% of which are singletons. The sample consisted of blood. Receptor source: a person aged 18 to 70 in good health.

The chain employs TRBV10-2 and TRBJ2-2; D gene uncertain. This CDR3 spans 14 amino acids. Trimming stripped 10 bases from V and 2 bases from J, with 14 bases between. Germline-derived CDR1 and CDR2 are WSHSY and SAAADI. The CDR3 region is CATSPSLNTGELFF. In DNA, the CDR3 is TGCGCCACCTCGCCCAGTCTCAACACCGGGGAGCTGTTTTTT.

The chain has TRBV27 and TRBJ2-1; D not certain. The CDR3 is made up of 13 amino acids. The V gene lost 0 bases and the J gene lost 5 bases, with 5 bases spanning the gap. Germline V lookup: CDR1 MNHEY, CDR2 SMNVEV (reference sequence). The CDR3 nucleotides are TGTGCCAGCAGTTTATCATTAGACAATGAGCAGTTCTTC. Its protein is CASSLSLDNEQFF.

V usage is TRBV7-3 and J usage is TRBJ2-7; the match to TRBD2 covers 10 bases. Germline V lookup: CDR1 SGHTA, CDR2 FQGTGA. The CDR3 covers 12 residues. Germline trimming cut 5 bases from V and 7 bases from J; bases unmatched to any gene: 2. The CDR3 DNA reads TGTGCCAGCAGCCCGACTAGCGGGGAGCAGTACTTC. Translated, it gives CASSPTSGEQYF.